These T cell receptor beta chains were read from a single sample in a study of shared clonotypes between healthy human individuals. Profiling relied on immunoSEQ multiplex PCR, and the TCRdb table lists in-frame clones only, not all of them. The data hold roughly 500,000 clones, with around 73% observed a single time. Sequencing input: PBMCs. The receptors here all came from a woman aged 40-49 years in good health. Some clones in this sample may be carry-over from other donors' samples. The CDR3 runs from the conserved cysteine through the conserved F or W. A D gene is named only where the DNA matches it firmly. A clone size is listed for some rows: how often the clone was seen (once, few, many), or a class if it is expanded.

v_gene: TRBV28
d_gene: NA
j_gene: TRBJ2-1
abundance: NA
CDR3nt: TGTGCCAGCACTAGGGGGGACTTTCCCTACAATGAGCAGTTCTTC
CDR3aa: CASTRGDFPYNEQFF

v_gene: TRBV5-1
d_gene: NA
j_gene: TRBJ2-5
abundance: NA
CDR3nt: TGCGCCAGCAGCTTGGTGTCAGGGGGAGGCGAGACCCAGTACTTC
CDR3aa: CASSLVSGGGETQYF

v_gene: TRBV6-1
d_gene: TRBD1
j_gene: TRBJ2-3
abundance: NA
CDR3nt: TGTGCCAGCAGTGAAGCTCCCCCCGCCAGGACAGGGGTTTTAACAGATACGCAGTATTTT
CDR3aa: CASSEAPPARTGVLTDTQYF

v_gene: TRBV7-9
d_gene: NA
j_gene: TRBJ2-1
abundance: NA
CDR3nt: TGTGCCAGCAGCCCGGCAGATGAGCAGTTCTTC
CDR3aa: CASSPADEQFF

v_gene: TRBV4-1
d_gene: NA
j_gene: TRBJ1-1
abundance: NA
CDR3nt: TGCGCCAGCAGGGTTAGGGATGAAGCTTTCTTT
CDR3aa: CASRVRDEAFF

v_gene: TRBV27
d_gene: NA
j_gene: TRBJ1-5
abundance: NA
CDR3nt: TGTGCCAGCAGTTTCCTTCGCGGAGCCCAGCCCCAGCATTTT
CDR3aa: CASSFLRGAQPQHF

v_gene: TRBV5-4
d_gene: NA
j_gene: TRBJ1-2
abundance: NA
CDR3nt: TGTGCCAGCAGCTTGGGTGACAGCCGGGAGGACTATGGCTACACCTTC
CDR3aa: CASSLGDSREDYGYTF

v_gene: TRBV29-1
d_gene: NA
j_gene: TRBJ2-7
abundance: NA
CDR3nt: TGCAGCGTTCAAACAGTTGGGTCCTACGAGCAGTACTTC
CDR3aa: CSVQTVGSYEQYF

v_gene: TRBV5-1
d_gene: TRBD1
j_gene: TRBJ2-1
abundance: NA
CDR3nt: TGCGCCAGCAGCTCGCAACCTTCCCTTCCGGGACAGAGCTCCTACAATGAGCAGTTCTTC
CDR3aa: CASSSQPSLPGQSSYNEQFF

v_gene: TRBV18
d_gene: NA
j_gene: TRBJ2-7
abundance: NA
CDR3nt: TGTGCCAGCTCACCGGGATTGGCCCACGAGCAGTACTTC
CDR3aa: CASSPGLAHEQYF

v_gene: TRBV7-3
d_gene: NA
j_gene: TRBJ2-2
abundance: NA
CDR3nt: TGTGCCAGCAGCCCGTCTCCGGAGCACGGGGAGCTGTTTTTT
CDR3aa: CASSPSPEHGELFF

v_gene: TRBV7-8
d_gene: TRBD1
j_gene: TRBJ2-2
abundance: NA
CDR3nt: TGTGCCAGCAGCGCACAGGGGTACGGGGAGCTGTTTTTT
CDR3aa: CASSAQGYGELFF

v_gene: TRBV7-3
d_gene: NA
j_gene: TRBJ2-1
abundance: NA
CDR3nt: TGTGCCAGCAGCTTTGGGCTCGAGGACAATGAGCAGTTCTTC
CDR3aa: CASSFGLEDNEQFF

v_gene: TRBV9
d_gene: NA
j_gene: TRBJ2-3
abundance: NA
CDR3nt: TGTGCCAGCAGCGTAGACGAGGGGGTAGTAGATACGCAGTATTTT
CDR3aa: CASSVDEGVVDTQYF

v_gene: TRBV7-9
d_gene: TRBD2
j_gene: TRBJ2-5
abundance: NA
CDR3nt: TGTGCCAGCAGCTTGGGTTTGTCTAGCGGGTACCAAGAGACCCAGTACTTC
CDR3aa: CASSLGLSSGYQETQYF

v_gene: TRBV27
d_gene: TRBD1
j_gene: TRBJ2-7
abundance: NA
CDR3nt: TGTGCCAGCAGATTGCGAATACAGGGGGCTTACGAGCAGTACTTC
CDR3aa: CASRLRIQGAYEQYF

v_gene: TRBV23-1
d_gene: TRBD1
j_gene: TRBJ2-6
abundance: once
CDR3nt: TGCGCCAGCAGTCAAAGCGTTACAGGGGCTACACTCTACTCTGGGGCCAACGTCCTGACTTTC
CDR3aa: CASSQSVTGATLYSGANVLTF

v_gene: TRBV19
d_gene: NA
j_gene: TRBJ2-1
abundance: NA
CDR3nt: TGTGCCAGTAGTACCACCAGGGACACCAATGAGCAGTTCTTC
CDR3aa: CASSTTRDTNEQFF

v_gene: TRBV6-5
d_gene: NA
j_gene: TRBJ2-2
abundance: NA
CDR3nt: TGTGCCAGCAGTTTTGTTGTCCGGGGGGAGCTGTTTTTT
CDR3aa: CASSFVVRGELFF

v_gene: TRBV29-1
d_gene: NA
j_gene: TRBJ1-1
abundance: few
CDR3nt: TGCAGCGTTGGCGACAGAGGGAACACTGAAGCTTTCTTT
CDR3aa: CSVGDRGNTEAFF

v_gene: TRBV28
d_gene: NA
j_gene: TRBJ1-2
abundance: NA
CDR3nt: TGTGCCAGCAGTTTACGGCAGGACTATGGCTACACCTTC
CDR3aa: CASSLRQDYGYTF

v_gene: TRBV4-2
d_gene: TRBD2
j_gene: TRBJ2-7
abundance: NA
CDR3nt: TGTGCCAGCAGTCAAGGGACTAGCGGGAGTGACGAGCAGTACTTC
CDR3aa: CASSQGTSGSDEQYF

v_gene: TRBV29-1
d_gene: TRBD1
j_gene: TRBJ2-7
abundance: NA
CDR3nt: TGCAGCACTTCCGGGACAGGGTCCTACGAGCAGTACTTC
CDR3aa: CSTSGTGSYEQYF

v_gene: TRBV6-4
d_gene: TRBD2
j_gene: TRBJ2-3
abundance: few
CDR3nt: TGTGCCAGCAGTGACAGAGCGGGAGAGACCGATACGCAGTATTTT
CDR3aa: CASSDRAGETDTQYF

v_gene: TRBV19
d_gene: NA
j_gene: TRBJ1-1
abundance: NA
CDR3nt: TGTGCCAGTAGTATTGGCGGAGACAGAATGAACACTGAAGCTTTCTTT
CDR3aa: CASSIGGDRMNTEAFF

v_gene: TRBV7-2
d_gene: NA
j_gene: TRBJ1-1
abundance: few
CDR3nt: TGTGCCAGCAGCTTCGGGGTAGCTCTGAACACTGAAGCTTTCTTT
CDR3aa: CASSFGVALNTEAFF

v_gene: TRBV19
d_gene: NA
j_gene: TRBJ2-7
abundance: NA
CDR3nt: TGTGCCAGTAGTCGCACCTCTAGCGTTAGCTCCTACGAGCAGTACTTC
CDR3aa: CASSRTSSVSSYEQYF

v_gene: TRBV6-4
d_gene: NA
j_gene: TRBJ2-6
abundance: few
CDR3nt: TGTGCCAGCAGTGACTCACATTCTGGGGCCAACGTCCTGACTTTC
CDR3aa: CASSDSHSGANVLTF

v_gene: TRBV5-4
d_gene: TRBD2
j_gene: TRBJ2-7
abundance: NA
CDR3nt: TGTGCCAGCAGCCCCGGGGGGGGCCTAGCGGGAGTCTACGAGCAGTACTTC
CDR3aa: CASSPGGGLAGVYEQYF

v_gene: TRBV7-9
d_gene: NA
j_gene: TRBJ1-4
abundance: NA
CDR3nt: TGTGCCAGCAGCTTCCCCAGGCATCAAGAAAAACTGTTTTTT
CDR3aa: CASSFPRHQEKLFF

v_gene: TRBV9
d_gene: NA
j_gene: TRBJ2-5
abundance: NA
CDR3nt: TGTGCCAGCAGCGTAGCTAACCAGGGTTGGGAGACCCAGTACTTC
CDR3aa: CASSVANQGWETQYF

v_gene: TRBV5-4
d_gene: NA
j_gene: TRBJ2-7
abundance: NA
CDR3nt: TGTGCCAGCAGCCCGCAGCCGGCCTCCTACGAGCAGTACTTC
CDR3aa: CASSPQPASYEQYF

v_gene: TRBV2
d_gene: NA
j_gene: TRBJ2-5
abundance: NA
CDR3nt: TGTGCCAGCAGCGATTCCGGGGGTTCCAGCGAGACCCAGTACTTC
CDR3aa: CASSDSGGSSETQYF

v_gene: TRBV7-3
d_gene: TRBD2
j_gene: TRBJ2-1
abundance: NA
CDR3nt: TGTGCCAGCAGCTTAAAGCGGGACTTACACAATGAGCAGTTCTTC
CDR3aa: CASSLKRDLHNEQFF

v_gene: TRBV15
d_gene: NA
j_gene: TRBJ2-7
abundance: NA
CDR3nt: TGTGCCACCAGCAGAGATACCGGGAGCGCCTACGAGCAGTACTTC
CDR3aa: CATSRDTGSAYEQYF

v_gene: TRBV5-6
d_gene: NA
j_gene: TRBJ1-1
abundance: NA
CDR3nt: TGTGCCAGCAGCTTGATACAGGGCGGCACTGAAGCTTTCTTT
CDR3aa: CASSLIQGGTEAFF

v_gene: TRBV6-5
d_gene: TRBD1
j_gene: TRBJ1-3
abundance: NA
CDR3nt: TGTGCCAGCAGTTACTCGGGACAGGCTGGAAACACCATATATTTT
CDR3aa: CASSYSGQAGNTIYF

v_gene: TRBV7-9
d_gene: NA
j_gene: TRBJ2-7
abundance: NA
CDR3nt: TGTGCCAGCAGCTCCCGGGACGGGACCTACGAGCAGTACTTC
CDR3aa: CASSSRDGTYEQYF

v_gene: TRBV6-4
d_gene: NA
j_gene: TRBJ2-3
abundance: NA
CDR3nt: TGTGCCAGCAGCCTTGAAGTGGGCACAGATACGCAGTATTTT
CDR3aa: CASSLEVGTDTQYF

v_gene: TRBV7-2
d_gene: NA
j_gene: TRBJ2-7
abundance: NA
CDR3nt: TGTGCCAGCAGCTTAGGCCTAGTAGCCCCCTACGAGCAGTACTTC
CDR3aa: CASSLGLVAPYEQYF

v_gene: TRBV18
d_gene: NA
j_gene: TRBJ2-7
abundance: NA
CDR3nt: TGTGCCAGCTCATCCCGGGACGGCCAGGGAGAGCAGTACTTC
CDR3aa: CASSSRDGQGEQYF

v_gene: TRBV28
d_gene: TRBD1
j_gene: TRBJ1-2
abundance: NA
CDR3nt: TGTGCCAGCAGTTTAATTGGGACAGGGTCATGGGGCTACACCTTC
CDR3aa: CASSLIGTGSWGYTF

v_gene: TRBV6-1
d_gene: TRBD2
j_gene: TRBJ2-7
abundance: NA
CDR3nt: TGTGCCAGCAGTGAAAGCAGCGGGAGGCCATACGAGCAGTACTTC
CDR3aa: CASSESSGRPYEQYF

v_gene: TRBV30
d_gene: NA
j_gene: TRBJ1-4
abundance: NA
CDR3nt: TGTGCCTGGACGGTAAAAGGGGCAACTAATGAAAAACTGTTTTTT
CDR3aa: CAWTVKGATNEKLFF

v_gene: TRBV28
d_gene: NA
j_gene: TRBJ1-5
abundance: NA
CDR3nt: TGTGCCAGCAGTTTGCTCGGGATTCAGCCCCAGCATTTT
CDR3aa: CASSLLGIQPQHF

v_gene: TRBV28
d_gene: NA
j_gene: TRBJ1-2
abundance: NA
CDR3nt: TGTGCCACCACATTCTGGAGGTACGGCTACACCTTC
CDR3aa: CATTFWRYGYTF

v_gene: TRBV6-1
d_gene: NA
j_gene: TRBJ2-7
abundance: NA
CDR3nt: TGTGCCAGCAGTGAAGCTGGGGGGGCAGGCTACGAGCAGTACTTC
CDR3aa: CASSEAGGAGYEQYF

v_gene: TRBV27
d_gene: NA
j_gene: TRBJ1-2
abundance: NA
CDR3nt: TGTGCCAGCAGTTTTTCGGGGGGTGGTGGCTACACCTTC
CDR3aa: CASSFSGGGGYTF

v_gene: TRBV15
d_gene: NA
j_gene: TRBJ2-1
abundance: NA
CDR3nt: TGTGCCACCAGCCGCACGAATGAGCAGTTCTTC
CDR3aa: CATSRTNEQFF

v_gene: TRBV18
d_gene: NA
j_gene: TRBJ2-1
abundance: few
CDR3nt: TGTGCCAGCTCACCAACCCCCCGGGAACGACATGAGCAGTTCTTC
CDR3aa: CASSPTPRERHEQFF

v_gene: TRBV7-2
d_gene: TRBD2
j_gene: TRBJ2-1
abundance: NA
CDR3nt: TGTGCCAGCAGCAAGTCCGGGACTAGCCCAGATGAGCAGTTCTTC
CDR3aa: CASSKSGTSPDEQFF

v_gene: TRBV30
d_gene: TRBD1
j_gene: TRBJ1-2
abundance: NA
CDR3nt: TGTGCCTGGAGCCCCCGGACAGGGTTTGGCTACACCTTC
CDR3aa: CAWSPRTGFGYTF

v_gene: TRBV4-2
d_gene: NA
j_gene: TRBJ2-7
abundance: NA
CDR3nt: TGTGCCAGCAGCCAAGATAGGGGCCCATCCTACGAGCAGTACTTC
CDR3aa: CASSQDRGPSYEQYF

v_gene: TRBV5-6
d_gene: NA
j_gene: TRBJ1-2
abundance: NA
CDR3nt: TGTGCCAGCAGCTTGGACCTCAGTGGGGGCTACACCTTC
CDR3aa: CASSLDLSGGYTF